This T cell receptor (beta chain) was found in a study of response to subunit inactivated influenza vaccine. As regards this clonotype: Its antigen is undetermined.

Study results and limitations: The authors put forward the suggestion that each seasonal influenza vaccination may bring in only a limited number of new T cells.

Each CDR3 protein gets one entry after TCRdb re-called the RT-PCR reads with MiXCR. The table shows approximately 530,000 distinct CDR3 sequences, with around 8% occurring only once. The CDR3 covers 14 residues. V lost 3 bases and J lost 7; bases outside the gene matches: 6. Germline V gives CDR1 LNHDA, CDR2 SQIVND (reference sequence). Specimen: PBMCs from blood, collected roughly 24 months after vaccination. This rearrangement joins TRBV19 to TRBJ2-1; 7 bases line up with TRBD1. The source is a man aged 45 to 70 who received an inactivated influenza vaccine. CDR3 bases: TGTGCCAGTAGTATTCGACAGGGACGGAATGAGCAGTTCTTC. Translating it yields CASSIRQGRNEQFF. Using reference TRBV19 and TRBJ2-1 for the parts outside the CDR3, the full variable domain is DGGITQSPKYLFRKEGQNVTLSCEQNLNHDAMYWYRQDPGQGLRLIYYSQIVNDFQKGDIAEGYSVSREKKESFPLTVTSAQKNPTAFYLCASSIRQGRNEQFFGPGTRLTVL.